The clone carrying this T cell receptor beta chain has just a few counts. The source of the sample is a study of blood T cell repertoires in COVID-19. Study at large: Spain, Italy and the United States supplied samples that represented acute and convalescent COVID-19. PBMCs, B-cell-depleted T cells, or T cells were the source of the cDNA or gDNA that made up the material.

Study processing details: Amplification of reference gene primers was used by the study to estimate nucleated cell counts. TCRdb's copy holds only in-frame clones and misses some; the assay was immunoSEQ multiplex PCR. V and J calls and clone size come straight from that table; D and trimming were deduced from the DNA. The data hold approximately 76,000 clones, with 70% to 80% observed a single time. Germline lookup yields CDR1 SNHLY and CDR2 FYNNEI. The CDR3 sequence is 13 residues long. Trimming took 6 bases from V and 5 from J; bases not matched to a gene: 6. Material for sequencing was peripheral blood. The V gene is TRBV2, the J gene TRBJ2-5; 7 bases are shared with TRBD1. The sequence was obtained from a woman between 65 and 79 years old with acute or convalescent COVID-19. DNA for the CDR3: TGTGCCAGCAGCCGACAGGGACGGGAGACCCAGTACTTC. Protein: CASSRQGRETQYF. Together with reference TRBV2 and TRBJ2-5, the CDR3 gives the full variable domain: EPEVTQTPSHQVTQMGQEVILRCVPISNHLYFYWYRQILGQKVEFLVSFYNNEISEKSEIFDDQFSVERPDGSNFTLKIRSTKLEDSAMYFCASSRQGRETQYFGPGTRLLVL.